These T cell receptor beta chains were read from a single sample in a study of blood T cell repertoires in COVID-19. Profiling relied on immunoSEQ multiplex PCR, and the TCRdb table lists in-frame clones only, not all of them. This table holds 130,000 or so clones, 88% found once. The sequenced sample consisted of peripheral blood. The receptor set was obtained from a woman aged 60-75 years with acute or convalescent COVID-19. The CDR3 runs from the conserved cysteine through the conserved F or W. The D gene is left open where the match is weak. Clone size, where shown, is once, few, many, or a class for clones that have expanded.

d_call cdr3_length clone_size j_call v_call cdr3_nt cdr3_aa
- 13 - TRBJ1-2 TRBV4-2 TGTGCCAGCAGCTTCACAGGGTTATCCGGCTACACCTTC CASSFTGLSGYTF
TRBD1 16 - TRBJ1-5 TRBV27 TGTGCCAGCAGTTCACTGACAGGGGGTAGCAATCAGCCCCAGCATTTT CASSSLTGGSNQPQHF
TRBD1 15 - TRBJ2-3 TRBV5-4 TGTGCCAGCAGCACACCGGGACAGGGGGCAGATACGCAGTATTTT CASSTPGQGADTQYF
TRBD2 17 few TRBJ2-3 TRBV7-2 TGTGCCAGCAGCTTAGTAAAAGGCGGGGGGGCCACAGATACGCAGTATTTT CASSLVKGGGATDTQYF
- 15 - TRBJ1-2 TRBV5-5 TGTGCCAGCAATATCCAAGGAGGGGCGGTCTATGGCTACACCTTC CASNIQGGAVYGYTF
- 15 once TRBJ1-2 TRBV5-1 TGCGCCAGCAGCTTGACACAGGGAGCTAACTATGGCTACACCTTC CASSLTQGANYGYTF
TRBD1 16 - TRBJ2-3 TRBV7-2 TGTGCCAGCAGCTGGACAGGGGGCACTACCACAGATACGCAGTATTTT CASSWTGGTTTDTQYF
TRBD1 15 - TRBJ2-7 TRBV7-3 TGTGCCAGCAGCTTAACGGGACAGGGCACCTACGAGCAGTACTTC CASSLTGQGTYEQYF
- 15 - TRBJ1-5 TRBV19 TGTGCCAGTAGTATAAAAACAGGGTTCAATCAGCCCCAGCATTTT CASSIKTGFNQPQHF
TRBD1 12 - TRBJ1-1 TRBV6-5 TGTGCCAGCAGTAGAGGACAGGGAATGGCTTTCTTT CASSRGQGMAFF
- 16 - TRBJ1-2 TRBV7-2 TGTGCCAGCAGCGGAAGTCCCGGGGAAGCGGACTATGGCTACACCTTC CASSGSPGEADYGYTF
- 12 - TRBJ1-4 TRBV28 TGTGCCAGCAGTGCACAGGGTGAAAAACTGTTTTTT CASSAQGEKLFF
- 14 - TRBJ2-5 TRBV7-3 TGTGCCAGCAGCTTTGGACAGAGCCAAGAGACCCAGTACTTC CASSFGQSQETQYF
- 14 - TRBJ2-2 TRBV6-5 TGTGCCAGCAGTTACGATAGCACAACCGGGGAGCTGTTTTTT CASSYDSTTGELFF
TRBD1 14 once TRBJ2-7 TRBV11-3 TGTGCCAGCAGCTTACAGGGGGCGAAGGGCGAGCAGTACTTC CASSLQGAKGEQYF
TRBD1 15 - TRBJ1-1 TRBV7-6 TGTGCCACCTCCAGGGGGATAGGGGAGCACACTGAAGCTTTCTTT CATSRGIGEHTEAFF
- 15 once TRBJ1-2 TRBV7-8 TGTGCCAGCAGCTTAGGGGGCAGGGGCCTGGGTGGCTACACCTTC CASSLGGRGLGGYTF
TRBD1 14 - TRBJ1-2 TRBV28 TGTGCCAGCAGCTCCGAAGGACAGGGATATGGCTACACCTTC CASSSEGQGYGYTF
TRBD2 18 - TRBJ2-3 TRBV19 TGTGCCAGTAGTCCTCCGGGACTAGCGGGGGGGGGCACAGATACGCAGTATTTT CASSPPGLAGGGTDTQYF
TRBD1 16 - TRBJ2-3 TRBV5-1 TGCGCCAGCAGCTTGGAGGGACAGGGAGGGGCAGATACGCAGTATTTT CASSLEGQGGADTQYF
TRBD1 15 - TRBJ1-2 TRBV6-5 TGTGCCAGCAGTTCCCCCGGGACAGGATTCTATGGCTACACCTTC CASSSPGTGFYGYTF
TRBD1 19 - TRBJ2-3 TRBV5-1 TGCGCCAGCAGCTTGGGGCCCTTGTCGGGACAGGGGAGCACAGATACGCAGTATTTT CASSLGPLSGQGSTDTQYF
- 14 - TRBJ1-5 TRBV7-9 TGTGCCAGCAGCCCTCTGGACTCGTATCAGCCCCAGCATTTT CASSPLDSYQPQHF
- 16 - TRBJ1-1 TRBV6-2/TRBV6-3 TGTGCCAGCAGTTTAATTCAAGGACAGAGGAACACTGAAGCTTTCTTT CASSLIQGQRNTEAFF
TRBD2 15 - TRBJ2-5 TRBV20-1 TGCAGTGCTAGTCCTATAGCGGGGGGTGGAGAGACCCAGTACTTC CSASPIAGGGETQYF
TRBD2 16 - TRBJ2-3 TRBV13 TGTGCCAGCAGCTTAGGCGCGGGGGGGCTCGGGGATACGCAGTATTTT CASSLGAGGLGDTQYF
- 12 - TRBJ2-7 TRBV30 TGTGCCTGGAGACAGGGTGCCTACGAGCAGTACTTC CAWRQGAYEQYF
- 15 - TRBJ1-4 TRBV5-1 TGCGCCAGCAGCCTGGGGCCTGCAACTAATGAAAAACTGTTTTTT CASSLGPATNEKLFF
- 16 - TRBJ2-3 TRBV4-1 TGCGCCAGCAGCCAAGGGAGGAGTCCTCGCACAGATACGCAGTATTTT CASSQGRSPRTDTQYF
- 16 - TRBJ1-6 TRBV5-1 TGCGCCAGCAGCTACGCCGGAGGGGGGGATCATTCACCCCTCCACTTT CASSYAGGGDHSPLHF
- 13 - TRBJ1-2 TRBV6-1 TGTGCCAGCAGTGAAGGACGAGGTCTCGGCTACACCTTC CASSEGRGLGYTF
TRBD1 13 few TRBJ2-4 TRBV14 TGTGCCACCTCGGACAGGGTGCGGAACATTCAGTACTTC CATSDRVRNIQYF
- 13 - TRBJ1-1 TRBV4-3 TGCGCCAGCAGCCAAGACAGGTATTATGAAGCTTTCTTT CASSQDRYYEAFF
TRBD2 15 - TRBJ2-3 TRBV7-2 TGTGCCAGCAGCTTAGTACTAGCGGTCACAGATACGCAGTATTTT CASSLVLAVTDTQYF
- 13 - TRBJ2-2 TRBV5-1 TGCGCCAGCAGAGCCGCCGCCACCGGGGAGCTGTTTTTT CASRAAATGELFF
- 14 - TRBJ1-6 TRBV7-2 TGTGCCAGTTCCGTCCGCCAGGGAAATTCACCCCTCCACTTT CASSVRQGNSPLHF
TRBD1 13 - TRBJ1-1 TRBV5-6 TGTGCCAGCAGCGTCAGGGGGCTCACTGAAGCTTTCTTT CASSVRGLTEAFF
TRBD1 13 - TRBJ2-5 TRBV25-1 TGTGCCAGCACCCAAGGGGGCCGGGAGACCCAGTACTTC CASTQGGRETQYF
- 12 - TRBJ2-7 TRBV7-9 TGTGCCAGCACCGGGTCAGGCTACGAGCAGTACTTC CASTGSGYEQYF
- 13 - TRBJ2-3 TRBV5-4 TGTGCCAGCAGCTTGCAGGGGTCAGATACGCAGTATTTT CASSLQGSDTQYF
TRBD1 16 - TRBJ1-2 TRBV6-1 TGTGCCAGCAGTGCGACCTCGGGACAGGGTAACTATGGCTACACCTTC CASSATSGQGNYGYTF
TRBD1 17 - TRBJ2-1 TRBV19 TGTGCCAGTAGTATAGTTGGGGGAGACAGGGGCTACAATGAGCAGTTCTTC CASSIVGGDRGYNEQFF
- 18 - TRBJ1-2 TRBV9 TGTGCCAGCAGCGTAGATCCCCGCGGGTCTCTGCTAACCTATGGCTACACCTTC CASSVDPRGSLLTYGYTF
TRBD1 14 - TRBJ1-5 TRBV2 TGTGCCAGCAGTTTACTGACAGGGAGTCAGCCCCAGCATTTT CASSLLTGSQPQHF
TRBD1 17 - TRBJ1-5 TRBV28 TGTGCCAGCAGTGTGGGACAGGGCGCCCTCAGCAGGCAGCCCCAGCATTTT CASSVGQGALSRQPQHF
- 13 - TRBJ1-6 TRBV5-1 TGCGCCAGCAGCCGCAGGGACAACTCACCCCTCCACTTT CASSRRDNSPLHF
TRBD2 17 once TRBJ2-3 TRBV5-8 TGTGCCAGCAGCCTGGGAAGCAGCGGGGGGTACACAGATACGCAGTATTTT CASSLGSSGGYTDTQYF
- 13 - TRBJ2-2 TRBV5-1 TGCGCCAGCAGCACGCAGGGCACCGGGGAGCTGTTTTTT CASSTQGTGELFF
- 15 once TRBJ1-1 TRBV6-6 TGTGCCAGCAGTTACCCGGCGGGGGTCAACACTGAAGCTTTCTTT CASSYPAGVNTEAFF
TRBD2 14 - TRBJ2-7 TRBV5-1 TGCGCCAGCAGCCCCGGGACTAGCACTCACGAGCAGTACTTC CASSPGTSTHEQYF
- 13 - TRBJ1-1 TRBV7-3 TGTGCCAGCAGCTTGGACAGGAACACTGAAGCTTTCTTT CASSLDRNTEAFF
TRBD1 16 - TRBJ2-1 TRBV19 TGTGCCAGTAGTATAGTAGGACAGGGGGTTAACAATGAGCAGTTCTTC CASSIVGQGVNNEQFF
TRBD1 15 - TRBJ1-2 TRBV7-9 TGTGCCAGCAGCGCATACAGGGGGTCGTACTATGGCTACACCTTC CASSAYRGSYYGYTF
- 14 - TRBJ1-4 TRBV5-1 TGCGCCAGCAGATTGGGTACAACTAATGAAAAACTGTTTTTT CASRLGTTNEKLFF
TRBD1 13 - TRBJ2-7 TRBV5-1 TGCGCCAGTCAGACAGGGAGCTCCTACGAGCAGTACTTC CASQTGSSYEQYF
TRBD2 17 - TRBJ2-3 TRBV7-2 TGTGCCAGCAGCTTAGCGGGGCGGGGGAAACTCACAGATACGCAGTATTTT CASSLAGRGKLTDTQYF
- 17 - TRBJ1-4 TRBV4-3 TGCGCCAGCAGCCAAGCTGGACAGCTTGCAACTAATGAAAAACTGTTTTTT CASSQAGQLATNEKLFF
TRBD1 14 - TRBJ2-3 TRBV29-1 TGCAGCGTGGCCCCGGGACAGGGTACAGATACGCAGTATTTT CSVAPGQGTDTQYF
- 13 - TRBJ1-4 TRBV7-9 TGTGCCAGCAGCCCCAGGTCTAATGAAAAACTGTTTTTT CASSPRSNEKLFF